This T cell receptor beta chain was captured in a study of TIL therapy for anti-PD-1-resistant metastatic lung cancer. Across the study: Progressing patients received lymphodepletion, expanded TIL infusion and IL-2.

General observations from the study: Treatment-naive, never-smoker and oncogene-addicted patients were overrepresented in this highly selected cohort.

As for this clone: The antigen is unknown.

The libraries were made with immunoSEQ v3. Method: immunoSEQ multiplex PCR; TCRdb's copy keeps in-frame clones and lacks some. This sample has about 46,000 clones; 80% to 90% occur once, and the top ten carry 5%. This sample's time point: pre-treatment sample, taken before nivolumab and TIL therapy. Adults with stage 4 NSCLC were enrolled in a phase I trial. Germline V gene sequence: CDR1 SGHTA, CDR2 FQGNSA. This CDR3 is 16 amino acids long. J gave up 6 bases and V 5 bases, and 10 bases lay outside the gene matches. The chain uses TRBV7-2 and TRBJ2-5; the match to TRBD2 covers 12 bases. Sequencing used blood, obtained at baseline. This TCR came from a person aged 25-80 years with non-small cell lung cancer. CDR3 protein: CASSPGTSGPLKTQYF. CDR3 DNA: TGTGCCAGCAGCCCCGGGACTAGCGGGCCCCTTAAGACCCAGTACTTC.